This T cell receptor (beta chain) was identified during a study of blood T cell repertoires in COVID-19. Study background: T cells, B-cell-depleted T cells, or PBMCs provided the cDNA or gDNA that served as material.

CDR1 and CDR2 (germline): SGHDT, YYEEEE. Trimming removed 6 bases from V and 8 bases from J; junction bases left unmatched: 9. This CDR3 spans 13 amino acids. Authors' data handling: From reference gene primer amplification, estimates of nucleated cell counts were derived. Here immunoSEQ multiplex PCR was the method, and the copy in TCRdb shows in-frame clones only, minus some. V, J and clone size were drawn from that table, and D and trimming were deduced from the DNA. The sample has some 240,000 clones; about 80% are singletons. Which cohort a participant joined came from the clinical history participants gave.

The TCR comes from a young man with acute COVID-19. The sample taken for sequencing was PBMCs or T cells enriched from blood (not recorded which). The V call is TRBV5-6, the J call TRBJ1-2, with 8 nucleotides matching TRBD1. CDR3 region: CASTLDRARGYTF. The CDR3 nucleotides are TGTGCCAGCACCCTGGACAGGGCTCGAGGCTACACCTTC. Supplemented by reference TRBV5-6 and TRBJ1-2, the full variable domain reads DAGVTQSPTHLIKTRGQQVTLRCSPKSGHDTVSWYQQALGQGPQFIFQYYEEEERQRGNFPDRFSGHQFPNYSSELNVNALLLGDSALYLCASTLDRARGYTFGSGTRLTVV.